Below are 14 T cell receptor beta chains sequenced from a single sample in a study of sequential checkpoint blockade in melanoma. Treatment given: randomized to nivolumab then ipilimumab (arm A) or the reverse (arm B). Using immunoSEQ multiplex PCR, the repertoire was profiled, and TCRdb retains in-frame clones only, with some absent. The repertoire consists of about 4,800 clones, with about 40% occurring once and the leading ten covering 6% to 7%. The source material was tumor tissue (inferred from file names), sampled from a patient given nivolumab and ipilimumab in sequence. The source is a human donor with melanoma.

By its share, this clone is medium-sized. The chain has TRBV15 and TRBJ1-1, with a tentative D call TRBD1 (5 bases). The ends were cut back, 1 base at V and 6 bases at J, with 12 bases in the middle. This CDR3 has 14 residues. From germline, CDR1 is LNHNV and CDR2 YYDKDF (reference sequence). The CDR3 DNA reads as TGTGCCACCAGCAGAGTAATGGGGCGAGCTGAAGCTTTCTTT. It yields the protein CATSRVMGRAEAFF. Complete variable domain (other parts from reference TRBV15 and TRBJ1-1): DAMVIQNPRYQVTQFGKPVTLSCSQTLNHNVMYWYQQKSSQAPKLLFHYYDKDFNNEADTPDNFQSRRPNTSFCFLDIRSPGLGDTAMYLCATSRVMGRAEAFFGQGTRLTVV.

This rearrangement joins TRBV5-1 to TRBJ1-3, with no clear D. Between the trimmed V and J ends, which lost 2 bases and 2 bases, there was a span of 8 bases. CDR1 and CDR2 (germline): SGHRS, YFSETQ. The CDR3 loop spans 14 amino acids. This CDR3 reads CASSFGDAGNTIYF. The CDR3, as DNA: TGCGCCAGCAGCTTCGGGGATGCTGGAAACACCATATATTTT.

This clone showed up just a few times. The V gene is TRBV6-8, the J gene TRBJ2-7; TRBD1 agrees at 8 bases. V was pared by 5 bases and J by 4 bases, with 16 bases of the junction left unmatched. The CDR3 has 17 amino acids. The germline gives CDR1 MNHGY, CDR2 SAAAGT. The CDR3 region has the DNA TGTGCCAGCAGTACCAACTTAGGACAGGGATATACTTACGAGCAGTACTTC. Protein: CASSTNLGQGYTYEQYF.

The chain is built from TRBV6-8 and TRBJ2-7; no firm D call. Per germline, CDR1 MNHGY and CDR2 SAAAGT. This CDR3 has 12 residues. Trimming shortened V by 2 bases and J by 0 bases, and 2 bases separated the two germline ends. The chain's CDR3 is CASSYASYEQYF. The CDR3 DNA is TGTGCCAGCAGTTACGCCTCCTACGAGCAGTACTTC.

This chain connects TRBV5-1 to TRBJ1-1; no clear D gene. The CDR3 is 15 residues long. V lost 3 bases to trimming and J lost 7 bases, with 19 bases between them. From germline, CDR1 is SGHRS and CDR2 YFSETQ. The CDR3 spells CASSSINDGPGEAFF. The CDR3 DNA follows: TGCGCCAGCAGCTCTATAAACGACGGTCCGGGTGAAGCTTTCTTT.

The V and J genes are TRBV15 and TRBJ2-5, with 7 nucleotides matching TRBD1. The germline gives CDR1 LNHNV, CDR2 YYDKDF (reference sequence). The CDR3 extends over 14 amino acids. The V gene end was trimmed by 8 bases and the J gene end by 5 bases; junction bases not matched to a gene: 11. The CDR3 spells CATRKDRRFETQYF. The CDR3, as DNA: TGTGCCACCCGAAAGGACAGGAGGTTCGAGACCCAGTACTTC.

The V gene is TRBV18, the J gene TRBJ2-3; the D is unclear. Germline CDR1 is KGHSH and CDR2 is LQKENI. V gave up 2 bases and J gave up 2 bases, with 2 bases separating them. The CDR3 loop spans 12 amino acids. In nucleotides, the CDR3 is TGTGCCAGCTCACCATACACAGATACGCAGTATTTT. The encoded protein is CASSPYTDTQYF.

There are a few counts of this clone. The V and J genes are TRBV6-8 and TRBJ1-1; D possibly corresponds to TRBD1 (5 bases). Germline values: CDR1 MNHGY, CDR2 SAAAGT. The CDR3 spans 13 residues. V lost 2 bases to trimming and J lost 4 bases, with 8 bases between them. The CDR3 loop is CASSYGGGTEAFF. In DNA form, the CDR3 reads TGTGCCAGCAGTTACGGCGGGGGCACTGAAGCTTTCTTT.

The chain links TRBV23-1 to TRBJ2-7; 10 bases align to TRBD1. TRBV23-1 is assigned to the ORF class and has an uncertain function. The trim removed 3 bases at V and 5 bases at J, leaving 10 bases unmatched. The CDR3 is 16 residues long. CDR3 region: CASSQVTGGCLNEQYF. The CDR3 nucleotides are TGCGCCAGCAGTCAGGTGACAGGGGGCTGTCTAAACGAGCAGTACTTC.

The gene calls are TRBV15 and TRBJ2-3, with D possibly TRBD2 on 5 matching bases. The CDR3 runs 15 residues. V was trimmed by 0 bases and J by 1 base, leaving 8 bases between them. CDR1 and CDR2 (germline): LNHNV, YYDKDF (reference sequence). CDR3 amino acids: CATSREDSGTDTQYF. Written as DNA, the CDR3 is TGTGCCACCAGCAGAGAGGATAGCGGCACAGATACGCAGTATTTT.

The gene calls are TRBV11-3 and TRBJ2-2; 7 nucleotides line up with TRBD1. There are 16 residues in the CDR3. CDR1 is SGHNT and CDR2 is YENEEA in the germline V gene. Germline trimming cut 0 bases from V and 6 bases from J; bases unmatched to any gene: 7. The CDR3 DNA follows: TGTGCCAGCAGCTTAGAGGGGACAGACTTCTCCGGGGAGCTGTTTTTT. Amino acids: CASSLEGTDFSGELFF.

The chain carries TRBV25-1 and TRBJ2-3; TRBD2 is a possible D gene (6 bases). Trimming took 8 bases from V and 0 from J, leaving 12 bases between them. The CDR3 runs 14 residues. Germline V gives CDR1 MGHDK, CDR2 SYGVNS. The CDR3 reads CASGGLSSTDTQYF. As DNA, the CDR3 is TGTGCCAGCGGGGGACTTTCTAGCACAGATACGCAGTATTTT. The variable domain in full, with the rest retrieved from reference TRBV25-1 and TRBJ2-3, is EADIYQTPRYLVIGTGKKITLECSQTMGHDKMYWYQQDPGMELHLIHYSYGVNSTEKGDLSSESTVSRIRTEHFPLTLESARPSHTSQYLCASGGLSSTDTQYFGPGTRLTVL.

The chain recombines TRBV18 with TRBJ2-7; TRBD2 aligns across 13 bases. V lost 0 bases, J lost 6 bases, and 2 bases stayed unmatched. The germline V gene has CDR1 KGHSH and CDR2 LQKENI. The CDR3 has 15 residues. CDR3 in DNA: TGTGCCAGCTCACCACCGGGACTAGCGGGGTCCGAGCAGTACTTC. Protein product: CASSPPGLAGSEQYF.

The V and J genes are TRBV6-8 and TRBJ2-1; 8 nucleotides match TRBD2. With V trimmed by 0 bases and J by 7 bases, 17 bases remained unmatched. Germline-derived CDR1 and CDR2 are MNHGY and SAAAGT. The CDR3 is 19 amino acids. The CDR3 DNA follows: TGTGCCAGCAGTTACTCCGCCTGGTATCAAGCGGGAGTGGGAAATGAGCAGTTCTTC. Translating gives CASSYSAWYQAGVGNEQFF.